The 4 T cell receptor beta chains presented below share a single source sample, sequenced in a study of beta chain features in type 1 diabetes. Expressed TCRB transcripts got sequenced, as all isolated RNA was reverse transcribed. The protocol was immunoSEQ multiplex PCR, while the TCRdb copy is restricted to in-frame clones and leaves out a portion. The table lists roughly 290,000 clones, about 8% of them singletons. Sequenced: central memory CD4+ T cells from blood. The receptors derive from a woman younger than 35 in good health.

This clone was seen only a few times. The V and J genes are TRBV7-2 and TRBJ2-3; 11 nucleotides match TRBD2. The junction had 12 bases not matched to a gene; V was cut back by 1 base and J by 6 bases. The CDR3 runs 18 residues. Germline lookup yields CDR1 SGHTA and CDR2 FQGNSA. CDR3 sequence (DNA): TGTGCCAGCAGCTTAGATCAGGGGACGACTAGCGGGATTGATACGCAGTATTTT. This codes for CASSLDQGTTSGIDTQYF.

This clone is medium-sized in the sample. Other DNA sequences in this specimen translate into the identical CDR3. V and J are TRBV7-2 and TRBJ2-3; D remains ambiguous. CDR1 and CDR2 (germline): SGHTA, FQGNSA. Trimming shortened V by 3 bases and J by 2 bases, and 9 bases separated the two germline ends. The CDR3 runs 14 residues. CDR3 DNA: TGTGCCAGCAGCTTGGACGGTAACACAGATACGCAGTATTTT. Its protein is CASSLDGNTDTQYF.

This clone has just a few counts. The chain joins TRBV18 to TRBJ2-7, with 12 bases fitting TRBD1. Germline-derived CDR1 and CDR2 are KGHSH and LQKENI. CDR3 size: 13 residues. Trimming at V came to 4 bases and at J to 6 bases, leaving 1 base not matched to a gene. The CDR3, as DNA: TGTGCCAGCTCACTGGGACAGGGGGCCGAGCAGTACGTC. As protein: CASSLGQGAEQYV.

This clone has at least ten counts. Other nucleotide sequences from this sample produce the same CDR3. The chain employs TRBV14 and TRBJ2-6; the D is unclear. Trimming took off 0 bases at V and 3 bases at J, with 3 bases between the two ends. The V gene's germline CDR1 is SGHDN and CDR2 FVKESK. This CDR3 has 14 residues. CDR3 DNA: TGTGCCAGCAGCCAAGAGCTTGGGGCCAACGTCCTGACTTTC. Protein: CASSQELGANVLTF.